Each of the 31 T cell receptor beta chains below was sequenced from the same sample in a study of human T cells and chemical hapten exposure. Time point specified: pre-sensitization, week 0. Specified treatment: therapeutic diphenylcyclopropenone sensitization with weekly scalp DPC. Unfractionated whole blood was the source from which total RNA was extracted. TCRdb passed the RACE reads through MiXCR, listing each CDR3 protein once. Of 35,000 or so distinct CDR3 sequences listed, about a tenth are singletons. The material sequenced was whole blood, taken in connection with sensitization to the hapten diphenylcyclopropenone (DPC). The origin of the receptors is a man between 45 and 60 years old with alopecia areata. Some clones in this sample may be carry-over from other donors' samples.

Comment on this clonotype: An end of the junction differs from the germline gene, which may be a read error. The chain couples TRBV20-1 to TRBJ1-1; unclear D gene. The V gene's germline CDR1 is DFQATT and CDR2 SNEGSKA (reference sequence). The CDR3 runs to 8 residues. The CDR3 loop is CSVPLSNF. CDR3 nucleotide sequence: TGCAGTGTGCCCCTGAGCAATTTT.

The genes are TRBV10-3 and TRBJ2-3; either TRBD1 or TRBD2 may supply D (6 bases each). This CDR3 spans 15 amino acids. V lost 5 bases, J lost 0 bases, and 12 bases lay in between. The germline CDR1 and CDR2 sequences are ENHRY and SYGVKD. The DNA of the CDR3 is TGTGCCATCAGTAGCCTAGGGGGGAGCACAGATACGCAGTATTTT. Amino acid sequence: CAISSLGGSTDTQYF.

The chain carries TRBV7-2 and TRBJ2-5, with 8 bases that match TRBD2. CDR1 SGHTA and CDR2 FQGNSA come from the germline V gene. The V and J ends lost 3 bases and 5 bases, in that order; junction bases with no gene match: 2. The CDR3 has 13 amino acids. The CDR3 spells CASSLREEETQYF. DNA of the CDR3: TGTGCCAGCAGCTTGCGGGAGGAGGAGACCCAGTACTTC.

In this sample, this clonotype turned up many times. The gene calls are TRBV28 and TRBJ2-7, with D hard to call. The CDR3 length is 13 residues. Per the germline V gene, CDR1 is MDHEN and CDR2 is SYDVKM. Trimming stripped 6 bases from V and 0 bases from J, with 9 bases between. The CDR3 coding sequence is TGTGCCAGCAGAGTGTCCCGCTCCTACGAGCAGTACTTC. This encodes CASRVSRSYEQYF. The full variable domain, rest sourced from reference TRBV28 and TRBJ2-7, is DVKVTQSSRYLVKRTGEKVFLECVQDMDHENMFWYRQDPGLGLRLIYFSYDVKMKEKGDIPEGYSVSREKKERFSLILESASTNQTSMYLCASRVSRSYEQYFGPGTRLTVT.

This clonotype was observed a few times. The chain is built from TRBV2 and TRBJ2-2; TRBD2 aligns across 7 bases. This CDR3 is 16 amino acids long. In germline, CDR1 is SNHLY, CDR2 FYNNEI. V lost 6 bases, J lost 1 base, and 8 bases stayed unmatched. The CDR3 DNA reads as TGTGCCAGCAGCCCATCAGTAGCGGGGAACACCGGGGAGCTGTTTTTT. This translates into CASSPSVAGNTGELFF.

This clonotype has at least ten counts. V gene TRBV5-1 combines with J gene TRBJ1-1; D perhaps matches TRBD1 (5 bases). CDR1 is SGHRS, CDR2 YFSETQ, per germline. CDR3 length: 12 residues. Trimming pared 0 bases from V and 8 bases from J, leaving 8 bases between. The CDR3 sequence: CASSLEGSEAFF. The CDR3 bases are TGCGCCAGCAGCTTGGAGGGGTCGGAAGCTTTCTTT.

This clonotype was recorded at least ten times. V gene TRBV7-8 combines with J gene TRBJ2-5; no clear D gene. CDR3 length: 12 residues. Trimming removed 5 bases at V and 0 bases at J, with 4 bases between. The germline V gene has CDR1 SGHVS and CDR2 FQNEAQ. CDR3 coding DNA: TGTGCCAGCAGCCGGTACCAAGAGACCCAGTACTTC. This translates into CASSRYQETQYF. Variable domain in full (rest from reference TRBV7-8 and TRBJ2-5): GAGVSQSPRYKVAKRGQDVALRCDPISGHVSLFWYQQALGQGPEFLTYFQNEAQLDKSGLPSDRFFAERPEGSVSTLKIQRTQQEDSAVYLCASSRYQETQYFGPGTRLLVL.

The table lists this clonotype with many counts. The DNA for the CDR3 is TGCAGCGTTGTAAAGGCCTCCTACGAGCAGTACTTC. It encodes CSVVKASYEQYF. The gene calls are TRBV29-1 and TRBJ2-7; D is uncertain. The length of the CDR3 is 12 residues. Per germline, CDR1 SQVTM and CDR2 ANQGSEA. The V gene lost 4 bases and the J gene lost 0 bases, with 7 bases spanning the gap.

This clonotype appeared a few times. CDR3 protein: CASSQIREQYF. In DNA, the CDR3 is TGTGCCAGCAGCCAGATACGGGAGCAGTACTTC. V usage is TRBV7-2 and J usage is TRBJ2-7; no clear D. This CDR3 has 11 residues. Germline CDR1 SGHTA, CDR2 FQGNSA. Between the trimmed V and J ends, which lost 5 bases and 7 bases, there was a span of 9 bases. The whole variable domain, filled in from reference TRBV7-2 and TRBJ2-7, reads GAGVSQSPSNKVTEKGKDVELRCDPISGHTALYWYRQSLGQGLEFLIYFQGNSAPDKSGLPSDRFSAERTGGSVSTLTIQRTQQEDSAVYLCASSQIREQYFGPGTRLTVT.

The gene calls are TRBV28 and TRBJ1-2; the match to TRBD1 covers 7 bases. Trimming removed 11 bases from V and 6 bases from J; junction bases left unmatched: 6. The CDR3 runs 11 residues. Looked up from germline, CDR1 is MDHEN and CDR2 is SYDVKM. CDR3 sequence: CAGWDSNGYTF. The CDR3 DNA reads as TGTGCCGGTTGGGACAGTAATGGCTACACCTTC.

In this sample, this clonotype turned up many times. This chain links TRBV5-5 with TRBJ2-4; possible D gene TRBD1, 7 bases. The germline gives CDR1 SGHKS, CDR2 YYEKEE (reference sequence). V was pared by 0 bases and J by 7 bases, with 23 bases between. The CDR3 consists of 18 residues. The CDR3 DNA reads as TGTGCCAGCAGCTTGGAATTCGGCCCAGGGGGGATTAGGAACATTCAGTACTTC. Translation gives CASSLEFGPGGIRNIQYF.

This clonotype has ten or more counts. The chain joins TRBV4-2 to TRBJ2-1; D unclear. CDR3 length: 16 amino acids. The germline V gene has CDR1 LGHNA and CDR2 YNFKEQ. V gave up 4 bases and J gave up 0 bases, with 13 bases separating them. The CDR3 region has the DNA TGTGCCAGCAGCCGCCGAAGCCGAAGCTCCTACAATGAGCAGTTCTTC. Its translation: CASSRRSRSSYNEQFF.

This clonotype has at least ten counts. The CDR3 loop is CASSPFPPSGSWVTGELFF. The CDR3 region has the DNA TGTGCCAGCAGCCCCTTTCCCCCTAGCGGGAGTTGGGTCACCGGGGAGCTGTTTTTT. The chain has TRBV3-1 and TRBJ2-2; TRBD2 matches at 10 bases. V lost 4 bases and J lost 4; bases outside the gene matches: 15. The CDR3 runs 19 residues. Germline CDR1 reads LGHDT; CDR2 reads YNNKEL (reference sequence).

Many counts were recorded for this clonotype. The chain joins TRBV12-3 or TRBV12-4 to TRBJ2-3, with 8 bases aligning to TRBD2. The trim removed 5 bases at V and 4 bases at J, leaving 5 bases unmatched. The CDR3 length is 14 residues. CDR3 loop: CASSGAAGADTQYF. The CDR3 nucleotides are TGTGCCAGCAGTGGAGCAGCGGGAGCAGATACGCAGTATTTT.

This clonotype was detected a few times. V is TRBV9 and J is TRBJ2-7; 10 positions match TRBD2. Per the germline V gene, CDR1 is SGDLS and CDR2 is YYNGEE. The junction had 13 bases not matched to a gene; V was cut back by 1 base and J by 3 bases. This CDR3 spans 18 amino acids. The CDR3 is CASSVFKAGGGPFYEQYF. The CDR3 nucleotides read TGTGCCAGCAGCGTATTTAAAGCGGGAGGGGGTCCTTTCTACGAGCAGTACTTC.

This clonotype was counted ten times or more. The chain employs TRBV6-1 and TRBJ2-3; D is possibly TRBD2 (5 bases). Germline-derived CDR1 and CDR2 are MNHNS and SASEGT. The CDR3 is made up of 13 amino acids. The ends were cut back, 2 bases at V and 3 bases at J, with 6 bases in the middle. CDR3 in DNA: TGTGCCAGCAGTGAATCGGGGACAGATACGCAGTATTTT. It specifies CASSESGTDTQYF.

Ten or more counts support this clonotype. This chain links TRBV2 with TRBJ1-5; 8 positions match TRBD1. V trimming: 8 bases; J trimming: 6 bases; junction bases outside the gene matches: 9. The CDR3 sequence is 14 residues long. Looked up from germline, CDR1 is SNHLY and CDR2 is FYNNEI. The CDR3 reads CASAAQGVFQPQHF. CDR3 nucleotide sequence: TGTGCCAGCGCTGCACAGGGGGTGTTTCAGCCCCAGCATTTT.

In its sample, this clonotype was seen many times. J is TRBJ1-6 and V is TRBV28; 8 nucleotides line up with TRBD1. This CDR3 is 15 amino acids long. Germline-derived CDR1 and CDR2 are MDHEN and SYDVKM. The V and J ends lost 1 base and 9 bases, in that order; junction bases with no gene match: 5. DNA for the CDR3: TGTGCCAGCAGTTTATCGACAGGGGCGGTTTCACCCCTCCACTTT. The encoded protein is CASSLSTGAVSPLHF. The variable domain in full, completed from reference TRBV28 and TRBJ1-6, reads DVKVTQSSRYLVKRTGEKVFLECVQDMDHENMFWYRQDPGLGLRLIYFSYDVKMKEKGDIPEGYSVSREKKERFSLILESASTNQTSMYLCASSLSTGAVSPLHFGNGTRLTVT.

At least ten counts were recorded for this clonotype. The chain couples TRBV7-2 to TRBJ1-6; 7 nucleotides match TRBD1. Germline V gives CDR1 SGHTA, CDR2 FQGNSA. The J segment lost 10 bases and the V segment lost 4 bases, leaving 7 bases of the junction unmatched. CDR3 length: 14 residues. The CDR3 spells CASSSQGLGSPLHF. The CDR3 DNA follows: TGTGCCAGCAGCTCACAGGGGTTAGGATCACCCCTCCACTTT.

This clonotype was observed many times. The V call is TRBV2, the J call TRBJ2-7; 10 bases align to TRBD1. Germline V gene data show CDR1 as SNHLY and CDR2 as FYNNEI. The junction had 12 bases not matched to a gene; V was cut back by 7 bases and J by 6 bases. There are 15 residues in the CDR3. CDR3 in DNA: TGTGCCAGCACTCGTCCCGGGACAGGGGATCGCGAGCAGTACTTC. This gives the protein CASTRPGTGDREQYF. Based on the CDR3 plus reference TRBV2 and TRBJ2-7, the full variable domain is EPEVTQTPSHQVTQMGQEVILRCVPISNHLYFYWYRQILGQKVEFLVSFYNNEISEKSEIFDDQFSVERPDGSNFTLKIRSTKLEDSAMYFCASTRPGTGDREQYFGPGTRLTVT.

In its sample, this clonotype ranks as medium-sized. This chain joins TRBV7-9 and TRBJ1-3; D is perhaps TRBD1 (6 bases). Germline-derived CDR1 and CDR2 are SEHNR and FQNEAQ (reference sequence). The CDR3 loop spans 16 amino acids. The V end lost 8 bases, the J end lost 1 base, and 18 bases lay between the germline ends. The CDR3 sequence: CASAFGGGQSGNTIYF. The CDR3 DNA follows: TGTGCCAGCGCTTTTGGAGGGGGGCAATCTGGAAACACCATATATTTT.

This clonotype appeared many times. The chain has TRBV29-1 and TRBJ2-6; D may be TRBD1 (5 bases). V was trimmed by 5 bases and J by 1 base, leaving 12 bases between them. The CDR3 extends over 15 amino acids. Germline CDR1 reads SQVTM; CDR2 reads ANQGSEA. Here the CDR3 reads CSVTTGPSGANVLTF. As DNA, the CDR3 is TGCAGCGTTACAACAGGCCCGTCTGGGGCCAACGTCCTGACTTTC.

CDR3 region: CASSPLQTGGTEAFF. CDR3 DNA sequence: TGCGCCAGCAGCCCACTCCAGACAGGGGGCACTGAAGCTTTCTTT. J is TRBJ1-1 and V is TRBV5-1; 9 bases are shared with TRBD1. The V segment lost 4 bases and the J segment 4 bases; nucleotides outside the gene matches: 8. This CDR3 has 15 amino acids. Germline values: CDR1 SGHRS, CDR2 YFSETQ. The whole variable domain, filled in from reference TRBV5-1 and TRBJ1-1, reads KAGVTQTPRYLIKTRGQQVTLSCSPISGHRSVSWYQQTPGQGLQFLFEYFSETQRNKGNFPGRFSGRQFSNSRSEMNVSTLELGDSALYLCASSPLQTGGTEAFFGQGTRLTVV.

This clonotype was counted a few times. The chain has TRBV28 and TRBJ2-5; D gene uncertain. In germline, CDR1 is MDHEN, CDR2 SYDVKM. This CDR3 spans 15 amino acids. The germline V and J ends were trimmed by 5 bases and 4 bases, with 17 bases remaining between them. Written as DNA, the CDR3 is TGTGCCAGCAGTCCGAAATTGCTTCGGCGAGAGACCCAGTACTTC. As protein: CASSPKLLRRETQYF.

This clonotype was recorded at least ten times. This sequence joins TRBV2 and TRBJ1-5, with a tentative D call TRBD1 (6 bases). Germline CDR1 is SNHLY and CDR2 is FYNNEI. Between the trimmed V and J ends, which lost 6 bases and 7 bases, there was a span of 16 bases. The CDR3 is 14 amino acids. CDR3 sequence: CASSATGIGQPQHF. For the CDR3, the DNA is TGTGCCAGCAGCGCTACAGGGATCGGACAGCCCCAGCATTTT.

This clonotype was observed at least ten times. The chain uses TRBV7-3 and TRBJ2-3, with 9 bases fitting TRBD2. CDR1 is SGHTA, CDR2 FQGTGA, per germline. V gave up 5 bases and J gave up 3 bases; unmatched junction bases: 15. This CDR3 region has 18 residues. The CDR3 region is CASSPEGLAGLGTDTQYF. As DNA, the CDR3 is TGTGCCAGCAGCCCTGAGGGACTAGCTGGTTTAGGTACAGATACGCAGTATTTT.

This clonotype was detected a few times. This sequence joins TRBV28 and TRBJ1-2; TRBD1 agrees at 12 bases. Unmatched junction bases numbered 10, after V lost 7 bases and J lost 4 bases. Germline CDR1 and CDR2: MDHEN and SYDVKM. The CDR3 runs to 16 residues. CDR3 residues: CASTIPGQGALYGYTF. The CDR3, as DNA: TGTGCCAGCACCATCCCGGGACAGGGGGCCCTCTATGGCTACACCTTC.

This clonotype was seen at least ten times. The DNA of the CDR3 is TGTGCCAGCTCCCCGGACAGGCCGGCGAATGAAAAACTGTTTTTT. Its translation is CASSPDRPANEKLFF. V usage is TRBV18 and J usage is TRBJ1-4; TRBD1 matches 7 bases. This CDR3 contains 15 residues. Trimming cost V 6 bases and J 5 bases; bases outside gene matches: 9. Germline V CDR1 and CDR2: KGHSH, LQKENI.

This clonotype was seen more than once but under ten times. This chain connects TRBV29-1 to TRBJ1-3; 7 bases align to TRBD1. J gave up 3 bases and V 4 bases, and 3 bases lay outside the gene matches. The V gene's germline CDR1 is SQVTM and CDR2 ANQGSEA. The CDR3 covers 13 residues. The CDR3: CSVVGGGGNTIYF. The CDR3 DNA follows: TGCAGCGTTGTAGGGGGCGGTGGAAACACCATATATTTT.

This clonotype was counted a few times. The genes are TRBV3-1 and TRBJ2-7; 7 positions match TRBD2. This CDR3 has 13 residues. Germline values: CDR1 LGHDT, CDR2 YNNKEL (reference sequence). The ends lost 1 base at V and 11 bases at J; junction bases unmatched: 8. The CDR3 region is CASSQGEAGLEYF. CDR3 DNA: TGTGCCAGCAGCCAAGGTGAAGCGGGACTGGAGTACTTC.

This clonotype was seen repeatedly, ten times or more. The chain links TRBV3-1 to TRBJ2-7; D assignment may be TRBD1 or TRBD2 (5 bases each). This CDR3 has 11 amino acids. From germline, CDR1 is LGHDT and CDR2 YNNKEL (reference sequence). V was shortened by 10 bases and J by 7 bases, with 14 bases between the two germline ends. The CDR3 region has the DNA TGTGCCACCGGGACCCCGGGGGAGCAGTACTTC. Its protein product is CATGTPGEQYF.